Listed here are 11 T cell receptor beta chains from one sample, sequenced in a study of T-cell reconstitution after alpha-beta-depleted transplantation in children. For TCRbeta, the library was prepared with unique molecular identifiers. TCRdb fed the PCR reads into MiXCR, producing one record per CDR3 protein. The repertoire has about 500,000 distinct CDR3 sequences, about an eighth of them found once; the top ten carry 12% to 15%. Material: PBMCs, mostly from graft donor cells, obtained 180 days after TCRalphabeta/CD19-depleted stem cell transplant. Receptors were obtained from a female patient aged 2-15 years who had a stem cell transplant for aplastic anemia, so the T cells may come from the graft donor.

V and J are TRBV7-8 and TRBJ2-7; perhaps TRBD1 as D (6 bases). Trimming stripped 5 bases from V and 5 bases from J, with 16 bases between. Germline V gene lookup returns CDR1 SGHVS and CDR2 FQNEAQ. CDR3 size: 14 residues. Written as DNA, the CDR3 is TGTGCCAGCAGCCGAGGACAGTGGTCTCACGAGCAGTACTTC. It codes for CASSRGQWSHEQYF.

Notes on this clonotype: A junction boundary mismatches the germline segment, possibly from a read error. The chain links TRBV9 to TRBJ1-2, with D possibly TRBD1 on 6 matching bases. CDR1 is SGDLS and CDR2 is YYNGEE in the germline V gene. CDR3 length: 15 residues. CDR3 protein: CASSVDPGAGLGHTF. The CDR3 nucleotides read TGTGCCAGCAGCGTAGATCCGGGGGCTGGCCTTGGCCACACCTTC. Full variable domain (rest looked up from reference TRBV9 and TRBJ1-2): DSGVTQTPKHLITATGQRVTLRCSPRSGDLSVYWYQQSLDQGLQFLIQYYNGEERAKGNILERFSAQQFPDLHSELNLSSLELGDSALYFCASSVDPGAGLGHTFGSGTRLTVV.

This clonotype was seen a few times. The rearrangement uses TRBV27 and TRBJ2-1; TRBD2 matches 14 bases. V trimming: 5 bases; J trimming: 6 bases; junction bases outside the gene matches: 3. The CDR3 spans 15 residues. Germline V lookup: CDR1 MNHEY, CDR2 SMNVEV (reference sequence). CDR3 sequence (DNA): TGTGCCAGCAGTGACGGGACTAGCGGGGGCAATGAGCAGTTCTTC. Protein sequence: CASSDGTSGGNEQFF.

This clonotype has a handful of counts. This sequence joins TRBV6-2 or TRBV6-3 and TRBJ2-1; D ambiguous. Germline lookup yields CDR1 MNHEY and CDR2 SVGEGT. Trimming took 0 bases from V and 5 from J, leaving 14 bases between them. The CDR3 is 16 amino acids. CDR3 sequence reads: CASSYSIFAQNNEQFF. CDR3 DNA sequence: TGTGCCAGCAGTTACTCGATATTCGCACAAAACAATGAGCAGTTCTTC.

This clonotype has ten or more counts. This sequence joins TRBV20-1 and TRBJ1-2, with D possibly being TRBD1 (6 bases). V shed 3 bases and J shed 8 bases, with 13 bases lying between them. This CDR3 contains 12 residues. Germline V gene lookup returns CDR1 DFQATT and CDR2 SNEGSKA (reference sequence). CDR3 amino acids: CSASAGARGYTF. The CDR3 coding sequence is TGCAGTGCTAGCGCGGGGGCGAGGGGCTACACCTTC.

As regards this clonotype: A much more abundant neighbour one base away suggests this may be a read error. The chain employs TRBV28 and TRBJ2-6; 9 nucleotides agree with TRBD1. The CDR3 has 18 amino acids. Germline lookup yields CDR1 MDHEN and CDR2 SYDVKM. The CDR3 spells CASSLVQGARLGANGLTF. In nucleotides, the CDR3 is TGTGCCAGCAGTTTAGTACAGGGGGCGCGTCTTGGGGCCAACGGCCTGACTTTC.

This chain links TRBV7-9 with TRBJ1-5; perhaps TRBD1 as D (6 bases). V was clipped by 6 bases and J by 3 bases, with 15 bases between them. The CDR3 has 15 amino acids. Germline CDR1 reads SEHNR; CDR2 reads FQNEAQ (reference sequence). The CDR3 nucleotides read TGTGCCAGCAGTCCTCGGGGGGACATCAATCAGCCCCAGCATTTT. This codes for CASSPRGDINQPQHF.

This clonotype was seen a handful of times. The chain has TRBV5-1 and TRBJ2-7, with D tentatively TRBD1 (5 bases). The V end was cut by 0 bases, the J end by 4 bases, with 11 bases between. Germline V lookup: CDR1 SGHRS, CDR2 YFSETQ. The length of the CDR3 is 14 residues. The CDR3 spells CASSLGQGFYEQYF. CDR3 bases: TGCGCCAGCAGCTTGGGGCAGGGATTTTACGAGCAGTACTTC.

Concerning this clonotype: Germline and junction disagree at one end, which may indicate a read error. V usage is TRBV20-1 and J usage is TRBJ2-1, with D possibly matching TRBD1 (5 bases). CDR1 DFQATT and CDR2 SNEGSKA come from the germline V gene (reference sequence). This CDR3 is built from 10 residues. The CDR3 bases are TGCAGTGCTAGAGATACAGGACCCTCCTTC. Its translation is CSARDTGPSF.

The chain joins TRBV5-1 to TRBJ2-7, with TRBD2 matching over 14 bases. This CDR3 has 16 amino acids. With 3 bases clipped from V and 4 bases from J, the junction kept 6 bases outside the gene matches. The germline V gene encodes CDR1 SGHRS and CDR2 YFSETQ. This chain's CDR3 is CASSSTGLAGVYEQYF. The CDR3 coding sequence is TGCGCCAGCAGCTCAACGGGACTAGCGGGAGTATACGAGCAGTACTTC.

In this sample, this clonotype turned up a few times. The chain uses TRBV5-1 and TRBJ2-7; 7 bases are a match to TRBD2. V lost 5 bases and J lost 7; bases outside the gene matches: 6. The CDR3 covers 12 residues. The germline CDR1 and CDR2 sequences are SGHRS and YFSETQ. The CDR3 loop is CASRREGREQYF. The CDR3 DNA reads as TGCGCCAGCAGAAGGGAGGGTAGGGAGCAGTACTTC.